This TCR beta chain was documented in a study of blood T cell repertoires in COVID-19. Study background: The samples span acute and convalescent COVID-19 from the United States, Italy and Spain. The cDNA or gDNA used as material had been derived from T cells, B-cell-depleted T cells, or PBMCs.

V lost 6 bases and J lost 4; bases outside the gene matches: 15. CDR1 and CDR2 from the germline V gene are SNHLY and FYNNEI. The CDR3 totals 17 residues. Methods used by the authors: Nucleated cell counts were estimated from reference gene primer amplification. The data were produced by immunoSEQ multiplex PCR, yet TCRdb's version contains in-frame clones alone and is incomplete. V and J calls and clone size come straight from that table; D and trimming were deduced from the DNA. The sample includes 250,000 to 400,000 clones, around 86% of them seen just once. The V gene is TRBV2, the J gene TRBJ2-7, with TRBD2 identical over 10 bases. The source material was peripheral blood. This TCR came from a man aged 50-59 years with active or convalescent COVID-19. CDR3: CASRRGLAGDFGYEQYF. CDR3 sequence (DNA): TGTGCCAGCAGGAGGGGGCTAGCGGGAGACTTTGGATACGAGCAGTACTTC.